A single T cell receptor beta chain is shown here with its context. This clonotype was recorded at least ten times. Its binding antigen is unknown. Nothing much larger sits one base from this clone, and base qualities are not available. From a lookup of the germline V gene, CDR1 and CDR2 are SGDLS and YYNGEE. V loses 3 bases at its end and J loses 5 bases; junction bases beyond the gene matches: 12. The CDR3, cysteine through phenylalanine, is 17 amino acids long. Only the CDR3 part of the read is kept: 51 bases, read in frame from the first base. In the paper's terms, the time point label means: newly diagnosed GD, antithyroid drugs for less than 3 months. For both TCR sequencing and RNA sequencing, RNA was extracted from PBMCs using TRIzol. The diagnosis of Graves' disease was made according to American Thyroid Association guidelines. The patients came from an endocrinology department in Xi'an, China. From each patient, about 9.7 milliliters of peripheral blood was collected into an EDTA anticoagulant tube. Ficoll Paque Plus density gradient separation was used to isolate PBMCs, and no additional T cell sorting was done. An Agilent 2100 Bioanalyzer and agarose gel were used to check RNA quality, while a NanoDrop 2000 measured RNA concentration.

This specimen comes from a study of regulatory T cells in long-lasting Graves disease (TCRdb year 2021). Concerning the study at large: Antithyroid drugs had been taken for less than 3 months by newly diagnosed Graves' disease patients. Peripheral blood TCR sequencing and RNA sequencing compared persistent Graves' disease patients with newly diagnosed Graves' disease patients. The study was registered as a clinical trial and conducted in China. A total of some 35 samples underwent TCR sequencing, from about 13 patients with persistent Graves' disease and some 20 patients with newly diagnosed Graves' disease.

On the study overall, not on this receptor specifically: A larger number of public clonotypes was shared among persistent patients (fewer than 3,000) than among newly diagnosed patients (approximately 1,000). The small sample size was acknowledged by the authors as a limitation that may reduce accuracy. Only the TCR beta chain was sequenced and analyzed. TRBV28, TRBJ1-2 and TRBJ2-5 were preferentially used in persistent disease, while TRBV20-1 and TRBJ2-1 were favored in newly diagnosed disease. Compared with newly diagnosed patients, persistent Graves' disease patients had lower TCR Shannon entropy and fewer highly expanded clones, which suggests clonal expansion. Peripheral blood alone was examined, since thyroid tissue, which constituted the primary lesion, could not be accessed.

To prepare the library, multiplex PCR was applied. Sequencing instrument: Illumina HiSeq 4000. iRepertoire HTBI primers and Arm-PCR amplification of CDR3 regions were used to construct TCR beta libraries. Before sequencing, the PCR products went through gel purification. The authors' pipeline ran thus. A total of under 80 TRBV and 14 TRBJ segments were identified across samples and were used for gene usage analysis of CDR3 amino acid clonotypes. COPE and FqMerger were used to merge the filtered high-quality paired reads into contigs. BLAST was used to align contigs to the IMGT TRBV, TRBD and TRBJ reference genes, and CDR3 was defined following IMGT. Clonotypes above 0.1% frequency were classified as highly expanded clones. Shannon entropy served as the measure of repertoire diversity, while the Gini coefficient captured V-J evenness. Public clonotypes were defined as clonotypes shared by more than one individual. TCRdb passed the public sequencing reads through fastp at Q25 and MiXCR, retaining productive beta sequences. Identical CDR3 protein sequences are pooled into one entry, listed with their most common genes and DNA. In this record, the V and J calls reflect TCRdb's handling and not the investigators' own analysis. In this sample the table shows about 370,000 distinct CDR3 sequences, around a sixth of which occur a single time. About 20% of the sample rests with the top ten.

This sequence uses TRBV9 and TRBJ2-5; 11 middle bases align to TRBD2. Here the sequenced sample was peripheral blood mononuclear cells (PBMCs), taken at new diagnosis, from a patient treated with antithyroid drugs. This TCR derives from a female donor with Graves disease. The CDR3 protein is CASSAGASGGYGETQYF. DNA sequence: TGTGCCAGCAGCGCGGGGGCTAGCGGGGGGTACGGGGAGACCCAGTACTTC.